This paragraph covers one TCR beta chain sequence. These data are taken from a study of blood T cell repertoires in COVID-19. Trimming pared 4 bases from V and 0 bases from J, leaving 10 bases between. This CDR3 region has 15 residues. Germline-derived CDR1 and CDR2 are SNHLY and FYNNEI. Produced via immunoSEQ multiplex PCR; TCRdb's table is partial and in-frame only. The repertoire holds approximately 300,000 clones, with approximately 86% as singletons. This chain connects TRBV2 to TRBJ1-5, with unresolved D. The TCR comes from a human donor with COVID-19, enrolled during active disease. The donor label of this sample is uncertain. The specimen sequenced was peripheral blood. The CDR3 bases are TGTGCCAGCAGTGGAGTCGGGGATAGCAATCAGCCCCAGCATTTT. Protein sequence: CASSGVGDSNQPQHF.